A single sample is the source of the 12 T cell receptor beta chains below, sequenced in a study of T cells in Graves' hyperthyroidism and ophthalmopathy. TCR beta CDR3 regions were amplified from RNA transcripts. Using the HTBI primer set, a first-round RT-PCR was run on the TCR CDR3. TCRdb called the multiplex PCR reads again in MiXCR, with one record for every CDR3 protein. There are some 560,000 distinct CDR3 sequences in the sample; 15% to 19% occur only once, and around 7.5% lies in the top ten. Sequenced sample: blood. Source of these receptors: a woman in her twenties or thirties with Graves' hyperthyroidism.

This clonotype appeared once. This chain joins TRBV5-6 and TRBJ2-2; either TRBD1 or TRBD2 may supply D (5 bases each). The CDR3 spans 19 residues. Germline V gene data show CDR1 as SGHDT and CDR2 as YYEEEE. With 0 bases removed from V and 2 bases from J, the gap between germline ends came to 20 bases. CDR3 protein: CASSLVLGVWGFNTGELFF. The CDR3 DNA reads TGTGCCAGCAGCTTGGTTTTGGGGGTATGGGGTTTCAACACCGGGGAGCTGTTTTTT.

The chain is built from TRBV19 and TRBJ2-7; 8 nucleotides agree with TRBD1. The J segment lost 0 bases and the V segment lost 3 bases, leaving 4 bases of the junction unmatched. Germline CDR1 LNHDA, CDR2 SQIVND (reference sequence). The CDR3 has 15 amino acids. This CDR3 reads CASSIRQGSSYEQYF. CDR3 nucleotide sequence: TGTGCCAGTAGTATTCGACAGGGGAGCTCCTACGAGCAGTACTTC.

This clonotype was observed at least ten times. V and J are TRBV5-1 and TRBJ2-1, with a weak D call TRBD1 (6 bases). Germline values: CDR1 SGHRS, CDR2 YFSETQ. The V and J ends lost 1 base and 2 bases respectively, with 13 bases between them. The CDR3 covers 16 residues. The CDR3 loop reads CASSLYGGQPYNEQFF. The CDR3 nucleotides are TGCGCCAGCAGCTTGTATGGGGGCCAGCCCTACAATGAGCAGTTCTTC.

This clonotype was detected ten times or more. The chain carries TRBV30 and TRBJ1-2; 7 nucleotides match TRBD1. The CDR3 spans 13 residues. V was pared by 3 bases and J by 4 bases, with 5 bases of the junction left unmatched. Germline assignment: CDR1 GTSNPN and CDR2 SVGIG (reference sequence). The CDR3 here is CAWRAGGAYGYTF. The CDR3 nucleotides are TGTGCCTGGAGGGCAGGGGGGGCCTATGGCTACACCTTC.

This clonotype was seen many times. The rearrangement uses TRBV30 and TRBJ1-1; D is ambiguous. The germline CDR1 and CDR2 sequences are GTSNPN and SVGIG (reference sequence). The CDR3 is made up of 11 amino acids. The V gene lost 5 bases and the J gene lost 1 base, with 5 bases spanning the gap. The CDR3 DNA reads TGTGCCTGGGAGAAGAACACTGAAGCTTTCTTT. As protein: CAWEKNTEAFF.

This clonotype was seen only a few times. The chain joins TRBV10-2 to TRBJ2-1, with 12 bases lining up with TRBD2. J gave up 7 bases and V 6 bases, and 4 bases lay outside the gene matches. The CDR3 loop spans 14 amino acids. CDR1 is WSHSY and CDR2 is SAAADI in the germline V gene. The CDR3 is CASSAGLAGNEQFF. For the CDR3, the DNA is TGCGCCAGCAGCGCCGGACTAGCGGGGAATGAGCAGTTCTTC.

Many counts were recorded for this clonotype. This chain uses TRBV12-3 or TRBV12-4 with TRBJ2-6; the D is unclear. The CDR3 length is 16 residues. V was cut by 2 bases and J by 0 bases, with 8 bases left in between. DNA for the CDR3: TGTGCCAGCAGTTTAATATCGATCTCTGGGGCCAACGTCCTGACTTTC. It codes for CASSLISISGANVLTF.

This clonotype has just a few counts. The CDR3 nucleotides are TGTGCCAGCGGAATAGCGGGAGGGCCCTCCAATGAGCAGTTCTTC. It specifies CASGIAGGPSNEQFF. The rearrangement joins TRBV7-3 to TRBJ2-1; 11 bases match TRBD2. The V gene's germline CDR1 is SGHTA and CDR2 FQGTGA. The CDR3 sequence is 15 residues long. V lost 8 bases, J lost 6 bases, and 9 bases stayed unmatched. The complete variable domain, with remaining parts taken from reference TRBV7-3 and TRBJ2-1, reads GAGVSQTPSNKVTEKGKYVELRCDPISGHTALYWYRQSLGQGPEFLIYFQGTGAADDSGLPNDRFFAVRPEGSVSTLKIQRTERGDSAVYLCASGIAGGPSNEQFFGPGTRLTVL.

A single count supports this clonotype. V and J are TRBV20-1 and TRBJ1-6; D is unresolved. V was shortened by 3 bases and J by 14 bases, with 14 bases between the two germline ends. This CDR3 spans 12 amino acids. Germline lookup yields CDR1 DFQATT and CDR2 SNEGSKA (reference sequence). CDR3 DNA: TGCAGTGCTAGGGGCCCTCTCGAGGCCCTCCACTTT. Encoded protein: CSARGPLEALHF.

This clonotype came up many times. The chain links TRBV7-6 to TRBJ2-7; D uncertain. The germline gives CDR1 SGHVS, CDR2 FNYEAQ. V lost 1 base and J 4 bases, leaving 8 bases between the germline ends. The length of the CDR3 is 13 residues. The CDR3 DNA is TGTGCCAGCAGCTTAGGGGGTTTGTACGAGCAGTACTTC. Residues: CASSLGGLYEQYF.

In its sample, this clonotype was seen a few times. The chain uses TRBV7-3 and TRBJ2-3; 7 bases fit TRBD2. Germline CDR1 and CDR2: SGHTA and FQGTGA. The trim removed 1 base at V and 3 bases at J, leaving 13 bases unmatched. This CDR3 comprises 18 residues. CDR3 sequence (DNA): TGTGCCAGCAGCTTAAACCAGGGAGGGGTCGCGGGGACAGATACGCAGTATTTT. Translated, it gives CASSLNQGGVAGTDTQYF.

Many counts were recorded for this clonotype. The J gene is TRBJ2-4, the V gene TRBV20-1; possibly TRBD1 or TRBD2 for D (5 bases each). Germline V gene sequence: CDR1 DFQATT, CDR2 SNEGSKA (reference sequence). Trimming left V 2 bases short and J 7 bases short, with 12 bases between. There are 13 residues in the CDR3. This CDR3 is CSARLGERNIQYF. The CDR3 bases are TGCAGTGCTAGATTAGGGGAGCGGAACATTCAGTACTTC.